This TCR beta chain was sequenced in a study of blood T cell repertoires in COVID-19. Trimming shortened V by 7 bases and J by 11 bases, and 19 bases separated the two germline ends. Looked up from germline, CDR1 is SGHRS and CDR2 is YFSETQ. CDR3 length: 14 amino acids. Generated by immunoSEQ multiplex PCR, the TCRdb table keeps only in-frame clones and is missing some. The sample includes about 240,000 clones, approximately 86% of them seen just once. The sequencing input was peripheral blood. This chain joins TRBV5-1 and TRBJ1-6; no definite D call. The receptor was isolated from a woman in her 70s with active or convalescent COVID-19. The CDR3 region has the DNA TGCGCCAGCCGGCCTATAGGAGGGTCGCCACCCCTCCACTTT. Protein product: CASRPIGGSPPLHF.